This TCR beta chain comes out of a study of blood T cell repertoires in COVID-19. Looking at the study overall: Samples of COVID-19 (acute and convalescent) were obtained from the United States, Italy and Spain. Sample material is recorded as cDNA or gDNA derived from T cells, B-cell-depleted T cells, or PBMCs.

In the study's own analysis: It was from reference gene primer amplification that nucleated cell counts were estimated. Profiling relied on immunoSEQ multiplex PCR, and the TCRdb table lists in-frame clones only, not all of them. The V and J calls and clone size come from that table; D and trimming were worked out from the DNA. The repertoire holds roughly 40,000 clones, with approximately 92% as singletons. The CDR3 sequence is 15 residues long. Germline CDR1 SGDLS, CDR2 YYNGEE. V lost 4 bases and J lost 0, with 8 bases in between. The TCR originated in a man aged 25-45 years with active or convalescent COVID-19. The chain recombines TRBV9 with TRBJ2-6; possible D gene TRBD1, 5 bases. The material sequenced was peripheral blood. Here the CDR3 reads CASSPQGSGANVLTF. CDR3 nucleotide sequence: TGTGCCAGCAGCCCCCAGGGCTCTGGGGCCAACGTCCTGACTTTC.